This paragraph covers one TCR beta chain sequence. TCRdb re-called the 5' RACE reads through MiXCR, storing one row per CDR3 protein. Of about 300,000 distinct CDR3 sequences listed, roughly 20% are singletons. The data stem from a study of CD8 T cells in ankylosing spondylitis. Germline V lookup: CDR1 ENHRY, CDR2 SYGVKD. V lost 0 bases and J 5 bases, leaving 16 bases between the germline ends. CDR3 length equals 16 residues. V is TRBV10-3 and J is TRBJ2-5; D remains ambiguous. Material for sequencing was blood, either unsorted or a sorted T cell fraction (not recorded which). The clonotype comes from a female donor with ankylosing spondylitis or in good health (not recorded which). The CDR3 DNA sequence: TGTGCCATCAGTGAGTCAATGTCTTCGCTCGGGGAGACCCAGTACTTC. This gives the protein CAISESMSSLGETQYF.